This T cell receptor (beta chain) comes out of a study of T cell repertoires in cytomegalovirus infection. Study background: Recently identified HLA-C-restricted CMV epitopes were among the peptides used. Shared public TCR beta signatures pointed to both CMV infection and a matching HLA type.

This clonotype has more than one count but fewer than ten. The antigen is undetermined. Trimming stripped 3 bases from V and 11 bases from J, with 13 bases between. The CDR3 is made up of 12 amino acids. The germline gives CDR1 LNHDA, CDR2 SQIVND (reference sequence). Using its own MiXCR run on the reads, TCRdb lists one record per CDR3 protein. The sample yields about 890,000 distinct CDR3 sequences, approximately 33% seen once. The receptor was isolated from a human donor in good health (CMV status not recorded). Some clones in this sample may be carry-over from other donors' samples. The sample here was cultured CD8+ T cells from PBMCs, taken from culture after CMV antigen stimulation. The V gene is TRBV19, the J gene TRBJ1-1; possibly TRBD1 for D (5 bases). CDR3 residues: CASSMAPGGAFF. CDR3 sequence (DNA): TGTGCCAGTAGTATGGCCCCCGGGGGGGCTTTCTTT.